This T cell receptor beta chain stems from a study of T-cell memory formation after mild COVID-19. It was 5'RACE with constant-segment primers that produced the TCR alpha and TCR beta cDNA libraries, which carried sample barcodes and UMIs. Using its own MiXCR run on the 5' RACE reads, TCRdb lists one record per CDR3 protein. The profile shows 130,000 to 150,000 distinct CDR3 sequences, 6% to 7% of them singletons. Study results and limitations: Clonal second-wave expansions that peaked on day 37 had unconfirmed SARS-CoV-2 specificity.

CDR3 size: 16 residues. Trimming cost V 0 bases and J 4 bases; bases outside gene matches: 6. Germline V CDR1 and CDR2: SGDLS, YYNGEE. A remark on this clonotype: Antigen specificity is unknown.

The sequenced sample was PBMCs or a T cell subset sorted from them (not recorded which). The sequence came from an adult woman who had mild COVID-19 (a few samples of this study predate the infection). Cell type and time point are not known. The gene calls are TRBV9 and TRBJ2-5; 10 bases match TRBD2. This chain's CDR3 is CASSVVPSGGAETQYF. CDR3 bases: TGTGCCAGCAGCGTAGTCCCTAGCGGGGGTGCAGAGACCCAGTACTTC.